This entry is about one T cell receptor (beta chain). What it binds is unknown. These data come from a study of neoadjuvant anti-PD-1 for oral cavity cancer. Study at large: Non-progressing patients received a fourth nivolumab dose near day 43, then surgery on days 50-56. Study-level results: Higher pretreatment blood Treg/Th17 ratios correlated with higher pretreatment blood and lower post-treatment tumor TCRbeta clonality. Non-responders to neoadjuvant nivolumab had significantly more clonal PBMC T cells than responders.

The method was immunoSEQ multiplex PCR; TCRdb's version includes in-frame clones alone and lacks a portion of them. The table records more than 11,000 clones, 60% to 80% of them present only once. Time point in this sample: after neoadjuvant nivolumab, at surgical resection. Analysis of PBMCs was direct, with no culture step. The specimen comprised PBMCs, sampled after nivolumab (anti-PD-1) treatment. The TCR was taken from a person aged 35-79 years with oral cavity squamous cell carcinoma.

The CDR3, as DNA: TGCGCCAGCAGCGCCGGGACAGGGGCATTCGAGCAGTACTTC. Protein sequence: CASSAGTGAFEQYF. The chain couples TRBV10-1 to TRBJ2-5; 10 bases match TRBD1. The J call may be wrong; the DNA end is better matched by TRBJ2-7. The CDR3 covers 14 residues. Looked up from germline, CDR1 is WNHNN and CDR2 is SYGVQD (reference sequence).